These 6 T cell receptor beta chains were sequenced from one sample in a study of blood T cell repertoires in COVID-19 (dated by TCRdb to the early 2020s). Library creation used the immunoSEQ multiplex PCR assay. The immuneACCESS repertoire file appears here via TCRdb, limited to in-frame rearrangements. These files lack a portion of the clones; in checked studies, under half of the deficit traces to unresolved V genes, and the cause of the others is not known. For this sample the table gives about 62,000 clones, of which 76% were detected only once. Clones ranked in the top ten supply 5.5% to 7% of the sample. The sequenced material came from peripheral blood. The receptors derive from a woman aged 45-65 years with active or convalescent COVID-19.

The chain carries TRBV6-5 and TRBJ2-2; D unresolved. Germline V lookup: CDR1 MNHEY, CDR2 SVGAGI. The CDR3 covers 13 residues. Trimming took off 2 bases at V and 3 bases at J, with 4 bases between the two ends. The CDR3 spells CASSYQDTGELFF. The CDR3 coding sequence is TGTGCCAGCAGTTACCAGGACACCGGGGAGCTGTTTTTT.

V is TRBV7-8 and J is TRBJ2-2; no clear D gene. Germline V gene sequence: CDR1 SGHVS, CDR2 FQNEAQ. The CDR3 contains 12 residues. V was trimmed by 5 bases and J by 6 bases, leaving 7 bases between them. The CDR3 here is CASSPPAGELFF. The CDR3 nucleotides read TGTGCCAGCAGCCCCCCGGCCGGGGAGCTGTTTTTT.

The chain combines TRBV7-2 with TRBJ1-2; 7 bases map to TRBD1. The CDR3 is 13 amino acids. Per the germline V gene, CDR1 is SGHTA and CDR2 is FQGNSA. Trimming removed 0 bases from V and 6 bases from J; junction bases left unmatched: 1. The CDR3 nucleotides are TGTGCCAGCAGCTTAGCGCAGGGGGATGGCTACACCTTC. It encodes CASSLAQGDGYTF.

The chain couples TRBV7-2 to TRBJ1-4; D is undetermined. Trimming took 5 bases from V and 8 from J, leaving 15 bases between them. The germline V gene has CDR1 SGHTA and CDR2 FQGNSA. The CDR3 runs 14 residues. CDR3 protein: CASSPEGGNEKLFF. Written as DNA, the CDR3 is TGTGCCAGCAGCCCGGAGGGAGGAAACGAAAAACTGTTTTTT.

The chain recombines TRBV7-9 with TRBJ2-7; a possible D gene is TRBD1 (6 bases). Per the germline V gene, CDR1 is SEHNR and CDR2 is FQNEAQ (reference sequence). This CDR3 has 16 residues. V lost 0 bases, J lost 0 bases, and 12 bases lay in between. The CDR3 nucleotides are TGTGCCAGCAGCTTAGCGTCGAGGACAGTCTCCTACGAGCAGTACTTC. It encodes CASSLASRTVSYEQYF.

This sequence joins TRBV4-3 and TRBJ1-2; 8 bases are shared with TRBD1. This CDR3 has 15 residues. Germline CDR1 is LGHNA and CDR2 is YSLEER. Germline trimming cut 3 bases from V and 4 bases from J; bases unmatched to any gene: 7. CDR3 sequence (DNA): TGCGCCAGCAGCCAGGACCGGGACAGGCTCTATGGCTACACCTTC. It is translated as CASSQDRDRLYGYTF.